Listed here are 20 T cell receptor beta chains from one sample, sequenced in a study of identical twins. TCRdb itself ran the 5' RACE reads through MiXCR, one entry per CDR3 protein. The repertoire holds about 340,000 distinct CDR3 sequences, 7% to 9.5% seen once, with about 9.1% in the top ten. The specimen sequenced was naive T cells sorted from blood. The receptors shown here come from a woman in her forties or fifties in good health.

This clonotype was seen many times. The chain carries TRBV9 and TRBJ1-2, with TRBD1 identical over 11 bases. The length of the CDR3 is 14 residues. CDR1 is SGDLS, CDR2 YYNGEE, per germline. Trimming removed 4 bases from V and 10 bases from J; junction bases left unmatched: 9. Here the CDR3 reads CASSLTGTGGDYTF. DNA for the CDR3: TGTGCCAGCAGCTTGACCGGGACAGGGGGAGACTACACCTTC.

The chain combines TRBV5-1 with TRBJ2-3, with 14 bases identical to TRBD2. Per germline, CDR1 SGHRS and CDR2 YFSETQ. The CDR3 extends over 15 amino acids. J lost 5 bases, V lost 4 bases, and 3 bases had no gene match. The CDR3 region is CASSLTSGRGDTQYF. DNA of the CDR3: TGCGCCAGCAGCCTGACTAGCGGGAGGGGAGATACGCAGTATTTT.

Remarks on this clonotype: A much larger clonotype is one base distant, so this may be a read error. CDR3 nucleotide sequence: TGCGCCAGCAGCTTAGGGGCCTTCGACCATGAGCAGTTCTTC. Translation gives CASSLGAFDHEQFF. V gene TRBV5-1 combines with J gene TRBJ2-1, with D tentatively TRBD1 (5 bases). The CDR3 runs 14 residues. V was clipped by 2 bases and J by 8 bases, with 14 bases between them. CDR1 SGHRS and CDR2 YFSETQ come from the germline V gene. The complete variable domain, with remaining parts taken from reference TRBV5-1 and TRBJ2-1, reads KAGVTQTPRYLIKTRGQQVTLSCSPISGHRSVSWYQQTPGQGLQFLFEYFSETQRNKGNFPGRFSGRQFSNSRSEMNVSTLELGDSALYLCASSLGAFDHEQFFGPGTRLTVL.

This chain links TRBV7-9 with TRBJ1-5; no clear D gene. Germline CDR1 and CDR2: SEHNR and FQNEAQ (reference sequence). V lost 5 bases and J lost 7, with 12 bases in between. There are 13 residues in the CDR3. The CDR3 coding sequence is TGTGCCAGCAGCGCGGGGATCGGCCAGCCCCAGCATTTT. It specifies CASSAGIGQPQHF.

This clonotype showed up many times. The chain links TRBV12-3 or TRBV12-4 to TRBJ2-1; TRBD2 aligns across 8 bases. The CDR3 runs 14 residues. Trimming cost V 10 bases and J 4 bases; bases outside gene matches: 9. The CDR3: CATSGRGYYNEQFF. CDR3 DNA: TGTGCCACAAGCGGGAGAGGTTATTACAATGAGCAGTTCTTC.

This chain uses TRBV2 with TRBJ2-2, with 9 bases lining up with TRBD1. CDR3 length equals 15 residues. J was trimmed by 1 base and V by 6 bases; bases with no gene match: 3. The germline V gene has CDR1 SNHLY and CDR2 FYNNEI. The CDR3 DNA reads as TGTGCCAGCAGACCGGGACAGGGGAACACCGGGGAGCTGTTTTTT. Translated, it gives CASRPGQGNTGELFF.

This sequence joins TRBV11-2 and TRBJ2-2, with D uncertain. The CDR3 is 12 amino acids. Per the germline V gene, CDR1 is SGHAT and CDR2 is FQNNGV. Trimming stripped 2 bases from V and 7 bases from J, with 5 bases between. The CDR3 loop is CASSLFYGELFF. The CDR3 DNA is TGTGCCAGCAGCTTATTTTACGGGGAGCTGTTTTTT. The full variable domain, in which reference TRBV11-2 and TRBJ2-2 provide the parts outside the CDR3, is EAGVAQSPRYKIIEKRQSVAFWCNPISGHATLYWYQQILGQGPKLLIQFQNNGVVDDSQLPKDRFSAERLKGVDSTLKIQPAKLEDSAVYLCASSLFYGELFFGEGSRLTVL.

The chain joins TRBV5-1 to TRBJ2-5; D may be TRBD2 (5 bases). This CDR3 comprises 17 residues. Trimming removed 0 bases from V and 4 bases from J, with 19 bases in between. Germline assignment: CDR1 SGHRS and CDR2 YFSETQ. The CDR3 DNA reads TGCGCCAGCAGCTTGGACCCACTAGGAAGGGCGGGAGAGACCCAGTACTTC. This codes for CASSLDPLGRAGETQYF. The variable domain in full, with the rest retrieved from reference TRBV5-1 and TRBJ2-5, is KAGVTQTPRYLIKTRGQQVTLSCSPISGHRSVSWYQQTPGQGLQFLFEYFSETQRNKGNFPGRFSGRQFSNSRSEMNVSTLELGDSALYLCASSLDPLGRAGETQYFGPGTRLLVL.

This clonotype was found many times. V and J are TRBV24-1 and TRBJ2-1; D is undetermined. Trimming stripped 5 bases from V and 4 bases from J, with 8 bases between. The CDR3 is made up of 13 amino acids. From germline, CDR1 is KGHDR and CDR2 SFDVKD. The CDR3 region has the DNA TGTGCCACCAGTGTCCCCCCTTACAATGAGCAGTTCTTC. It codes for CATSVPPYNEQFF.

DNA of the CDR3: TGCGCCAGCAGCTGGGGGACGGCCTCCTACGAGCAGTACTTC. It specifies CASSWGTASYEQYF. V usage is TRBV5-1 and J usage is TRBJ2-7, with D perhaps given as TRBD1 or TRBD2 (5 bases each). V was clipped by 3 bases and J by 0 bases, with 10 bases between them. The CDR3 has 14 residues. The germline CDR1 and CDR2 sequences are SGHRS and YFSETQ. Combining the CDR3 with reference TRBV5-1 and TRBJ2-7 gives the whole variable domain KAGVTQTPRYLIKTRGQQVTLSCSPISGHRSVSWYQQTPGQGLQFLFEYFSETQRNKGNFPGRFSGRQFSNSRSEMNVSTLELGDSALYLCASSWGTASYEQYFGPGTRLTVT.

This clonotype was detected only a few times. The V gene is TRBV20-1, the J gene TRBJ2-1; 8 positions agree with TRBD2. The CDR3 length is 13 residues. The germline V gene has CDR1 DFQATT and CDR2 SNEGSKA (reference sequence). J was trimmed by 5 bases and V by 2 bases; bases with no gene match: 2. This CDR3 is CSARKAGDNEQFF. The CDR3 DNA follows: TGCAGTGCTAGAAAAGCGGGGGACAATGAGCAGTTCTTC.

This clonotype was picked up a small number of times. The chain couples TRBV5-6 to TRBJ2-2; D is unclear. V was pared by 1 base and J by 4 bases, with 11 bases between. The V gene's germline CDR1 is SGHDT and CDR2 YYEEEE. This CDR3 has 15 amino acids. The chain's CDR3 is CASSLRGLATGELFF. The CDR3 DNA follows: TGTGCCAGCAGCTTGCGAGGATTGGCCACCGGGGAGCTGTTTTTT.

In this sample, this clonotype turned up a few times. The J gene is TRBJ2-5, the V gene TRBV6-6, with 7 bases matching TRBD1. Germline CDR1 reads MNHNY; CDR2 reads SVGAGI (reference sequence). The J segment lost 2 bases and the V segment lost 6 bases, leaving 9 bases of the junction unmatched. The CDR3 has 15 residues. This chain's CDR3 is CASRSRQGGQETQYF. The CDR3 nucleotides are TGTGCCAGCAGATCCCGACAGGGCGGGCAAGAGACCCAGTACTTC.

This clonotype showed up many times. The chain employs TRBV4-1 and TRBJ2-1; 12 nucleotides line up with TRBD2. The CDR3 runs to 16 residues. Germline V gene lookup returns CDR1 MGHRA and CDR2 YSYEKL. With V trimmed by 0 bases and J by 5 bases, 2 bases remained unmatched. The CDR3 region is CASSQEGLAGNNEQFF. The DNA of the CDR3 is TGCGCCAGCAGCCAAGAAGGACTAGCGGGGAACAATGAGCAGTTCTTC.

This chain uses TRBV12-3 or TRBV12-4 with TRBJ2-7; TRBD1 or TRBD2 may be the D gene (5 bases each). Trimming cost V 2 bases and J 5 bases, with 7 bases left between them. This CDR3 has 12 residues. Written as DNA, the CDR3 is TGTGCCAGCAGTTTAAGGGGAGACGAGCAGTACGTC. Protein: CASSLRGDEQYV.

This clonotype was found a few times. This chain uses TRBV5-1 with TRBJ2-1; tentatively, D is TRBD1 (6 bases). The V gene lost 4 bases and the J gene lost 8 bases, with 22 bases spanning the gap. The CDR3 covers 16 residues. Looked up from germline, CDR1 is SGHRS and CDR2 is YFSETQ. CDR3 residues: CASSISGTQGLDEQFF. CDR3 bases: TGCGCCAGCAGCATCTCCGGGACACAGGGTCTCGATGAGCAGTTCTTC.

V and J are TRBV5-1 and TRBJ2-3, with a weak D call TRBD1 (5 bases). The CDR3 length is 14 residues. The ends were cut back, 1 base at V and 3 bases at J, with 9 bases in the middle. Germline CDR1 SGHRS, CDR2 YFSETQ. CDR3 in amino acids: CASSLQGVTDTQYF. The CDR3 nucleotides are TGCGCCAGCAGCTTGCAAGGGGTTACAGATACGCAGTATTTT.

The CDR3 DNA follows: TGTGCCAGCAGCAAAAAAGGGGACAGGTCCCGTGGCGAGCAGTACGTC. Translation gives CASSKKGDRSRGEQYV. This chain connects TRBV21-1 to TRBJ2-7; TRBD1 is the table's D call and was not checked against the DNA. TRBV21-1 has pseudogene status. The CDR3 runs to 16 residues.

V gene TRBV29-1 combines with J gene TRBJ1-1, with 8 bases fitting TRBD1. CDR1 SQVTM and CDR2 ANQGSEA come from the germline V gene. Unmatched junction bases numbered 6, after V lost 2 bases and J lost 4 bases. The CDR3 is made up of 14 amino acids. In nucleotides, the CDR3 is TGCAGCGTTGAACACAGGGGGTGGAGCACTGAAGCTTTCTTT. Translation gives CSVEHRGWSTEAFF.

Many counts were recorded for this clonotype. The chain links TRBV5-1 to TRBJ1-2; D uncertain. Germline CDR1 reads SGHRS; CDR2 reads YFSETQ. CDR3 size: 15 residues. Trimming left V 4 bases short and J 2 bases short, with 15 bases between. CDR3 DNA sequence: TGCGCCAGCAGCGCCGGGAGCTACTCCAACTATGGCTACACCTTC. It codes for CASSAGSYSNYGYTF.